This T cell receptor beta chain was profiled in a study of CD8 T cells in Susac syndrome. Study outcomes and limitations: TCR sequencing and HLA analysis covered a relatively small number of individuals.

From germline, CDR1 is PRHDT and CDR2 FYEKMQ (reference sequence). The CDR3 consists of 13 residues. V lost 2 bases and J 2 bases, leaving 6 bases between the germline ends. Of note for this clonotype: The antigen is undetermined.

The study sequenced TCR beta in blood CD8+ and CD4+ T cells. Negative isolation was applied to CD8+ and CD4+ T cells, and FACS enrichment was applied to TEMRA cells. RNA was extracted with the RNeasy kit, and a quantity of roughly 0.5 to 1 ug was reverse transcribed using random hexamers. The authors amplified TCR beta CDR3 across 54 Vbeta and 13 Jbeta using immunoSEQ multiplex PCR. TCRdb used MiXCR to reprocess the immunoSEQ multiplex PCR reads, holding one entry per CDR3 protein. The sample has 150,000 to 190,000 distinct CDR3 sequences, roughly 94% seen once; the top ten hold 0.2% to 0.25%. The V call is TRBV13, the J call TRBJ1-2; D is uncertain. The origin of this receptor is a human donor with multiple sclerosis. The sample comprised CD8+ T cells from PBMCs. In DNA form, the CDR3 reads TGTGCCAGCAGCTTACCCTCAAACTATGGCTACACCTTC. Encoded protein: CASSLPSNYGYTF.